The 13 T cell receptor beta chains in this list originate from one sample, sequenced in a study of shared clonotypes between healthy human individuals. Here immunoSEQ multiplex PCR was the method, and the copy in TCRdb shows in-frame clones only, minus some. The sample has some 1.1 million clones; 60% to 80% are singletons. The sample consisted of memory CD4+ T cells from PBMCs. Described subset: CD45RA-negative fraction. The origin of the receptors is a man aged 18-30 years in good health. Some clones in this sample may be carry-over from other donors' samples.

The chain recombines TRBV5-1 with TRBJ2-7, with 8 bases fitting TRBD2. This CDR3 is built from 15 residues. Germline CDR1 reads SGHRS; CDR2 reads YFSETQ. V gave up 2 bases and J gave up 4 bases; unmatched junction bases: 8. The CDR3: CASSFQAGVGYEQYF. The CDR3 DNA follows: TGCGCCAGCAGCTTCCAAGCGGGAGTGGGGTACGAGCAGTACTTC.

The sample holds one count of this clone. V usage is TRBV25-1 and J usage is TRBJ1-2; D may be TRBD1 (6 bases). Trimming cost V 1 base and J 0 bases, with 12 bases left between them. The CDR3 spans 16 residues. The V gene's germline CDR1 is MGHDK and CDR2 SYGVNS. CDR3 sequence (DNA): TGTGCCAGCAGTGAATCCCCAGGGGCGACTAACTATGGCTACACCTTC. This sequence encodes CASSESPGATNYGYTF.

Regarding this clone: An end of the junction does not agree with germline; a read error may underlie this. The chain employs TRBV11-1 and TRBJ2-7; the D gene is possibly TRBD2 (5 bases). CDR1 is SGHAT and CDR2 is FQDESV in the germline V gene (reference sequence). This CDR3 comprises 15 residues. The CDR3 nucleotides read TGTGCCAGCAGTTTAGGACTGTTGGCAGCCTACGAGCAGTACTTC. Its protein product is CASSLGLLAAYEQYF. The whole variable domain, filled in from reference TRBV11-1 and TRBJ2-7, reads EAEVAQSPRYKITEKSQAVAFWCDPISGHATLYWYRQILGQGPELLVQFQDESVVDDSQLPKDRFSAERLKGVDSTLKIQPAELGDSAMYLCASSLGLLAAYEQYFGPGTRLTVT.

The rearrangement uses TRBV14 and TRBJ2-1; TRBD1 matches at 11 bases. J gave up 2 bases and V 6 bases, and 3 bases lay outside the gene matches. The CDR3 has 15 amino acids. Germline V gene data show CDR1 as SGHDN and CDR2 as FVKESK. CDR3 nucleotide sequence: TGTGCCAGCAGTGCGGGACAGGGGGCCTACAATGAGCAGTTCTTC. This gives the protein CASSAGQGAYNEQFF.

This rearrangement joins TRBV5-1 to TRBJ1-3; D is unresolved. Trimming left V 1 base short and J 4 bases short, with 12 bases between. The germline CDR1 and CDR2 sequences are SGHRS and YFSETQ. The CDR3 is 15 amino acids. CDR3 in amino acids: CASSLYLAGGNTIYF. CDR3 bases: TGCGCCAGCAGCTTGTATTTAGCGGGAGGAAACACCATATATTTT. Complete variable domain (other parts from reference TRBV5-1 and TRBJ1-3): KAGVTQTPRYLIKTRGQQVTLSCSPISGHRSVSWYQQTPGQGLQFLFEYFSETQRNKGNFPGRFSGRQFSNSRSEMNVSTLELGDSALYLCASSLYLAGGNTIYFGEGSWLTVV.

This clone was counted only a few times. V gene TRBV7-8 combines with J gene TRBJ2-7; D unresolved. Germline-derived CDR1 and CDR2 are SGHVS and FQNEAQ. The CDR3 sequence is 13 residues long. Trimming pared 2 bases from V and 5 bases from J, leaving 10 bases between. Here the CDR3 reads CASSLPSRDEQYF. As DNA, the CDR3 is TGTGCCAGCAGCTTACCCTCTAGGGACGAGCAGTACTTC.

This clone has just a few counts. The chain combines TRBV10-3 with TRBJ2-7; 8 nucleotides align to TRBD1. CDR1 and CDR2 (germline): ENHRY, SYGVKD. V was clipped by 8 bases and J by 11 bases; unmatched bases: 8. The CDR3 runs 11 residues. Here the CDR3 DNA reads TGTGCCATCGGACAGGGAGACCTTGAGTACTTC. Protein product: CAIGQGDLEYF.

The rearrangement joins TRBV28 to TRBJ2-2; D tentatively reads TRBD1 or TRBD2 (6 bases each). The CDR3 is made up of 14 amino acids. Deletions cut 11 bases from V and 5 bases from J, with 18 bases between. The germline gives CDR1 MDHEN, CDR2 SYDVKM. CDR3 nucleotides: TGTGCCCACGGGGGCGGGATCGGGACCGGGGAGCTGTTTTTT. The encoded protein is CAHGGGIGTGELFF.

This chain links TRBV10-3 with TRBJ1-4, with a possible D match to TRBD1 (6 bases). The CDR3 sequence is 14 residues long. V lost 4 bases and J lost 8, with 14 bases in between. Germline V gives CDR1 ENHRY, CDR2 SYGVKD. The CDR3 sequence: CAISGAGVQEKLFF. CDR3 bases: TGTGCCATCAGTGGAGCAGGGGTTCAAGAAAAACTGTTTTTT.

V usage is TRBV5-1 and J usage is TRBJ1-4; D uncertain. V was clipped by 4 bases and J by 5 bases, with 12 bases between them. In germline, CDR1 is SGHRS, CDR2 YFSETQ. The CDR3 length is 14 residues. The CDR3 region is CASSNPQENEKLFF. CDR3 DNA sequence: TGCGCCAGCAGCAACCCCCAAGAAAATGAAAAACTGTTTTTT.

The gene calls are TRBV5-1 and TRBJ2-5, with D tentatively TRBD2 (5 bases). Deletions cut 2 bases from V and 0 bases from J, with 11 bases between. This CDR3 has 15 amino acids. Germline-derived CDR1 and CDR2 are SGHRS and YFSETQ. The CDR3 loop is CASSFRTGYQETQYF. CDR3 coding DNA: TGCGCCAGCAGCTTCCGGACGGGGTACCAAGAGACCCAGTACTTC.

This rearrangement joins TRBV2 to TRBJ2-1; no reliable D call. CDR3 length: 15 amino acids. The germline gives CDR1 SNHLY, CDR2 FYNNEI. Trimming took off 1 base at V and 7 bases at J, with 14 bases between the two ends. The CDR3 is CASSEGARVVNEQFF. DNA of the CDR3: TGTGCCAGCAGTGAAGGTGCCCGGGTTGTGAATGAGCAGTTCTTC. Using reference TRBV2 and TRBJ2-1 for the parts outside the CDR3, the full variable domain is EPEVTQTPSHQVTQMGQEVILRCVPISNHLYFYWYRQILGQKVEFLVSFYNNEISEKSEIFDDQFSVERPDGSNFTLKIRSTKLEDSAMYFCASSEGARVVNEQFFGPGTRLTVL.

The chain links TRBV7-9 to TRBJ2-1; the D gene is possibly TRBD1 (6 bases). Trimming stripped 4 bases from V and 3 bases from J, with 16 bases between. In germline, CDR1 is SEHNR, CDR2 FQNEAQ (reference sequence). The CDR3 runs to 16 residues. The CDR3, as DNA: TGTGCCAGCAGCTACAGTTTGGGGGCAGTCTACAATGAGCAGTTCTTC. Translated: CASSYSLGAVYNEQFF.